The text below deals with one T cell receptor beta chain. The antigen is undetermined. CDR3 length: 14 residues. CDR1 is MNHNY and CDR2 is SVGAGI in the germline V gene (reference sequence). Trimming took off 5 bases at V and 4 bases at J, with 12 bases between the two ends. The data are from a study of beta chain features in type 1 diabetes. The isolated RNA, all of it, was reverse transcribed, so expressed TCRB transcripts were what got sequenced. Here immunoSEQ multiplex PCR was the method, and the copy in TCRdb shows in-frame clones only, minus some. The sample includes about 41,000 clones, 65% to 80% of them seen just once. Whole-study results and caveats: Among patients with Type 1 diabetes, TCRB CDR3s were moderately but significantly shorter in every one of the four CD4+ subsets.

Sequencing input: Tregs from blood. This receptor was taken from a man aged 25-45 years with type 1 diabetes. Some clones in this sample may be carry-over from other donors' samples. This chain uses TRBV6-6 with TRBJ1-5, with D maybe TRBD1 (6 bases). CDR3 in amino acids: CASSHIQGNQPQHF. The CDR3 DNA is TGTGCCAGCAGTCATATTCAGGGGAATCAGCCCCAGCATTTT.